Following are 6 T cell receptor beta chains from one sample sequenced in a study of blood T cells in healthy people across ages. Primers used in a second PCR of roughly 7 to 11 cycles were a sample-barcoded 5' primer and a J-beta primer mix. TCRdb reanalysed the 5' RACE reads using MiXCR and keeps one entry per CDR3 protein. Of about 780,000 distinct CDR3 sequences listed, 46% are singletons. Material for sequencing was blood. The receptors originated from a man aged 80 or over in good health.

In its sample, this clonotype was seen a few times. The V gene is TRBV7-9, the J gene TRBJ2-5; 8 bases are a match to TRBD1. V was pared by 5 bases and J by 11 bases, with 13 bases of the junction left unmatched. The CDR3 is made up of 14 amino acids. Germline loops: CDR1 SEHNR, CDR2 FQNEAQ (reference sequence). For the CDR3, the DNA is TGTGCCAGCAGCGTAGGACAGGGTGAGGATGAGCAGTACTTC. Translating it yields CASSVGQGEDEQYF. The complete variable domain, with remaining parts taken from reference TRBV7-9 and TRBJ2-5, reads DTGVSQNPRHKITKRGQNVTFRCDPISEHNRLYWYRQTLGQGPEFLTYFQNEAQLEKSRLLSDRFSAERPKGSFSTLEIQRTEQGDSAMYLCASSVGQGEDEQYFGPGTRLLVL.

The rearrangement uses TRBV7-2 and TRBJ2-7; 13 nucleotides line up with TRBD2. Germline CDR1 reads SGHTA; CDR2 reads FQGNSA. The CDR3 runs 16 residues. V dropped 3 bases and J dropped 2; count of bases not matched to a gene: 4. CDR3 sequence (DNA): TGTGCCAGCAGCTTCCCGGGACTAGCGGGGACCTACGAGCAGTACTTC. Amino acids: CASSFPGLAGTYEQYF.

The rearrangement uses TRBV12-3 or TRBV12-4 and TRBJ2-1; D not resolved. V lost 5 bases to trimming and J lost 4 bases, with 15 bases between them. CDR3 length equals 15 residues. The CDR3 region is CASSLTDLGYNEQFF. The DNA of the CDR3 is TGTGCCAGCAGTCTGACTGACCTCGGGTACAATGAGCAGTTCTTC.

V usage is TRBV28 and J usage is TRBJ2-7; 8 bases match TRBD2. The CDR3 totals 14 residues. The junction had 5 bases not matched to a gene; V was cut back by 3 bases and J by 4 bases. Germline assignment: CDR1 MDHEN and CDR2 SYDVKM. The CDR3 DNA reads TGTGCCAGCAGTTTGGACACTAGCGGTTACGAGCAGTACTTC. This codes for CASSLDTSGYEQYF. Using reference TRBV28 and TRBJ2-7 for the parts outside the CDR3, the full variable domain is DVKVTQSSRYLVKRTGEKVFLECVQDMDHENMFWYRQDPGLGLRLIYFSYDVKMKEKGDIPEGYSVSREKKERFSLILESASTNQTSMYLCASSLDTSGYEQYFGPGTRLTVT.

The V and J genes are TRBV25-1 and TRBJ2-5, with no clear D. Germline CDR1 is MGHDK and CDR2 is SYGVNS. V was cut by 2 bases and J by 9 bases, with 19 bases left in between. This CDR3 has 15 amino acids. CDR3 coding DNA: TGTGCCAGCAGTGAACCCATGCTTTCCAAGAGACCCCAGTACTTC. The encoded protein is CASSEPMLSKRPQYF. The entire variable domain, with the rest obtained from reference TRBV25-1 and TRBJ2-5, is as follows: EADIYQTPRYLVIGTGKKITLECSQTMGHDKMYWYQQDPGMELHLIHYSYGVNSTEKGDLSSESTVSRIRTEHFPLTLESARPSHTSQYLCASSEPMLSKRPQYFGPGTRLLVL.

The genes are TRBV5-1 and TRBJ1-1, with a possible D match to TRBD1 (5 bases). CDR1 and CDR2 (germline): SGHRS, YFSETQ. Trimming cost V 2 bases and J 4 bases, with 9 bases left between them. CDR3 length: 13 amino acids. CDR3 region: CASSLPGRTEAFF. CDR3 in DNA: TGCGCCAGCAGCTTACCGGGACGCACTGAAGCTTTCTTT.